The 8 T cell receptor beta chains given below trace back to one sample, sequenced in a study of shared clonotypes between healthy human individuals. TCRdb keeps only in-frame clones here, not all; method: immunoSEQ multiplex PCR. Of over a million clones listed, around 82% are singletons. The sample was memory CD4+ T cells from PBMCs. Sample subset: CD45RA-negative fraction. All receptors derive from a man aged 18 to 29 in good health. Some clones in this sample may be carry-over from other donors' samples.

The chain is built from TRBV10-3 and TRBJ2-1, with 8 nucleotides matching TRBD2. Germline CDR1 and CDR2: ENHRY and SYGVKD. The CDR3 runs to 14 residues. V gave up 10 bases and J gave up 0 bases; unmatched junction bases: 5. The CDR3 loop is CATTGTSSYNEQFF. The CDR3 DNA reads as TGTGCCACCACCGGGACTAGCTCCTACAATGAGCAGTTCTTC.

There are a few counts of this clone. V and J are TRBV5-4 and TRBJ2-2, with D tentatively TRBD2 (5 bases). Germline V lookup: CDR1 SGHNT, CDR2 YYREEE (reference sequence). The CDR3 extends over 14 amino acids. Trimming stripped 4 bases from V and 4 bases from J, with 11 bases between. The CDR3 region is CASSEGAGTGELFF. CDR3 nucleotides: TGTGCCAGCAGCGAAGGTGCGGGCACCGGGGAGCTGTTTTTT.

With regard to this clone: Since a far larger clone is one base different, this is likely a read error. The same CDR3 can be traced to other DNA sequences in this sample. V and J are TRBV4-1 and TRBJ1-1, with TRBD1 as a possible D gene (5 bases). Looked up from germline, CDR1 is MGHRA and CDR2 is YSYEKL. This CDR3 has 13 amino acids. This CDR3 reads CASSQERGTEAFF. The CDR3 bases are TGCGCCAGCAGCCAAGAGAGGGGTACTGAGGCTTTCTTT.

The gene calls are TRBV6-6 and TRBJ1-2; TRBD1 agrees at 8 bases. With 2 bases clipped from V and 9 bases from J, the junction kept 8 bases outside the gene matches. CDR1 is MNHNY, CDR2 SVGAGI, per germline (reference sequence). This CDR3 has 14 residues. DNA of the CDR3: TGTGCCAGCAGTTACACGACAGGGGCCTCCCGCTACACCTTC. Translation gives CASSYTTGASRYTF.

This clone was detected only a few times. The rearrangement links TRBV11-2 to TRBJ2-1; a possible D gene is TRBD2 (6 bases). With 8 bases removed from V and 6 bases from J, the gap between germline ends came to 23 bases. Germline V gene lookup returns CDR1 SGHAT and CDR2 FQNNGV. The CDR3 totals 16 residues. The CDR3 here is CASGLRLTPGVNEQFF. The CDR3 nucleotides are TGTGCCAGCGGACTACGTCTGACCCCCGGAGTCAATGAGCAGTTCTTC.

The chain joins TRBV5-6 to TRBJ2-5; 8 bases map to TRBD1. Germline V CDR1 and CDR2: SGHDT, YYEEEE. With 4 bases clipped from V and 4 bases from J, the junction kept 3 bases outside the gene matches. The CDR3 contains 13 residues. Here the CDR3 reads CASSPGQVETQYF. The CDR3 DNA follows: TGTGCCAGCAGCCCGGGACAGGTAGAGACCCAGTACTTC.

The V gene is TRBV29-1, the J gene TRBJ2-7, with D perhaps matching TRBD2 (6 bases). Looked up from germline, CDR1 is SQVTM and CDR2 is ANQGSEA. This CDR3 comprises 14 residues. Trimming removed 8 bases at V and 6 bases at J, with 23 bases between. The CDR3 DNA is TGCAGCATACAGAAAGGGCTCCGGGGAGGCGAGCAGTACTTC. It yields the protein CSIQKGLRGGEQYF.

The chain is built from TRBV14 and TRBJ2-7, with D perhaps TRBD1 or TRBD2 (5 bases each). Germline loops: CDR1 SGHDN, CDR2 FVKESK. The CDR3 is made up of 15 amino acids. Trimming stripped 4 bases from V and 0 bases from J, with 13 bases between. DNA of the CDR3: TGTGCCAGCAGCCGTTCGGGGCGCCTCTCCTACGAGCAGTACTTC. Its translation: CASSRSGRLSYEQYF.